Detailed here is one T cell receptor beta chain. This sample stems from a study of CD39 and CD103 CD8 tumor-infiltrating T cells. The length of the CDR3 is 12 residues. The germline V gene has CDR1 MNHEY and CDR2 SMNVEV (reference sequence). With 5 bases removed from V and 2 bases from J, the gap between germline ends came to 4 bases. Produced via immunoSEQ multiplex PCR; TCRdb's table is partial and in-frame only. This repertoire shows under 2,000 clones, 73% found once; its top ten account for roughly two fifths. This TCR derives from a human donor with head and neck squamous cell carcinoma. What was sequenced was CD39- CD103- CD8+ T cells sorted from the tumor. The subset was: CD103-CD39- double-negative CD45RA- CD8 T cells. The chain combines TRBV27 with TRBJ1-5, with unresolved D. The CDR3 DNA is TGTGCCAGCAGTCCAGGCAATCAGCCCCAGCATTTT. Translating gives CASSPGNQPQHF.